This TCR beta chain stems from a study of blood T cell repertoires in COVID-19. Across the whole study: T cells, B-cell-depleted T cells, or PBMCs provided the cDNA or gDNA that served as material.

In the original workflow: Nucleated cell counts were estimated from reference gene primer amplification. The method was immunoSEQ multiplex PCR; TCRdb's version includes in-frame clones alone and lacks a portion of them. The V and J calls and clone size are taken from that table; D and trimming were inferred from the DNA. The table records a few hundred thousand clones, about 90% of them present only once. The table lists this clone with a few counts. Additional DNA sequences in this sample encode the identical CDR3. The germline V gene encodes CDR1 LGHNT and CDR2 FRNRAP. The length of the CDR3 is 12 residues. The ends were cut back, 2 bases at V and 1 base at J, with 2 bases in the middle.

J is TRBJ1-1 and V is TRBV12-5; D not resolved. Sequencing was performed on peripheral blood. This receptor was taken from a man aged 18 to 35 with COVID-19, enrolled during active disease. For the CDR3, the DNA is TGTGCTAGTGGTTTGCGGAACACTGAAGCTTTCTTT. Its translation is CASGLRNTEAFF.